This paragraph reports one T cell receptor (beta chain). Its specificity is unknown. The sample originates from a study of cytomegalovirus exposure and HLA in healthy donors. PCR was performed using 60 Vbeta and 13 Jbeta primers. Repertoires were generated with immunoSEQ multiplex PCR, while TCRdb's copy carries only in-frame clones and drops some. The top ten clones hold about 2% of a sample with around 110,000 clones, approximately 76% of them seen once. The CDR3 has 16 amino acids. V lost 6 bases, J lost 4 bases, and 9 bases stayed unmatched. Germline-derived CDR1 and CDR2 are SNHLY and FYNNEI. Findings of the study overall: Analyses of presence and absence presupposed an approximately uniform sequencing depth across donors. Several of the most significant clusters were apparently associated with common viral pathogens in a later analysis.

Specimen: PBMCs. The receptor was isolated from a man between 18 and 35 years old in good health and CMV-seronegative. J is TRBJ2-2 and V is TRBV2; 9 bases line up with TRBD1. The CDR3: CASSPPGQGSTGELFF. The CDR3 nucleotides read TGTGCCAGCAGCCCCCCGGGACAGGGTTCCACCGGGGAGCTGTTTTTT. Full variable domain (remainder filled in from reference TRBV2 and TRBJ2-2): EPEVTQTPSHQVTQMGQEVILRCVPISNHLYFYWYRQILGQKVEFLVSFYNNEISEKSEIFDDQFSVERPDGSNFTLKIRSTKLEDSAMYFCASSPPGQGSTGELFFGEGSRLTVL.